This T cell receptor (beta chain) is drawn from a study of T cell repertoires in cytomegalovirus infection (dated by TCRdb to 2018 to 2020). At the level of the whole study: Donor HLA type was relevant to the analysis, because carriage of CMV infection together with the matching HLA type was indicated by public TCR beta signatures.

Sequenced on an Illumina HiSeq 1500. The public reads were reanalyzed by TCRdb: fastp trimming at Q25, MiXCR alignment, in-frame beta chains only. For every CDR3 protein sequence, its rows merge into one entry that carries the most common genes and DNA. The sample table records fewer than 300,000 distinct CDR3 sequences; under 30% of these occur just once. The top ten constitute roughly 13% of the sample. On this clonotype itself: Its target antigen remains unknown. No much larger clonotype is one base removed from it; base qualities were not supplied.

Via the germline V gene, CDR1 is MNHEY and CDR2 SVGAGI. Between the V and J ends, shortened by 4 bases and 0 bases respectively, the junction contains 9 bases. The CDR3 numbers 15 residues from cysteine through phenylalanine. Kept here is only the CDR3 DNA, which spans 45 bases and is read in frame from base 1. The research as a whole found: In both this cohort and an independent roughly 350-donor cohort, the cumulative frequency of public TCR beta family members distinguished carriers of CMV infection plus the relevant HLA type. In the ex vivo response, HLA-C-restricted CMV-specific TCR beta clonotypes were dominant, and in two of eight donors the single most frequent clonotype came from this HLA-C-restricted group.

The V gene is TRBV6-5 and the J gene is TRBJ2-2; too little of a D gene remains to name it. Source material: PBMCs. The sequence derives from a human donor in good health (CMV status not recorded). Some clones in this sample may be carry-over from other donors' samples. The CDR3 here reads CASSFTGPNTGELFF. The DNA sequence follows: TGTGCCAGCAGTTTTACCGGCCCGAACACCGGGGAGCTGTTTTTT.